This T cell receptor (beta chain) was profiled in a study of blood T cell repertoires in COVID-19. The overall study: COVID-19 samples from acute and convalescent phases originated in the United States, Italy and Spain.

Original data processing: Reference gene primer amplification yielded estimated nucleated cell counts. Profiled with immunoSEQ multiplex PCR; TCRdb holds only in-frame clones, not every one. The DNA gave D and trimming, while V, J and clone size come from that table. This sample carries 150,000 or so clones, about 79% of them seen once, and the ten largest clones take more than 5.5%. The receptor was isolated from a woman in her fifties or sixties in a cohort sampled during active or convalescent COVID-19. Material: peripheral blood.

DNA of the CDR3: TGTGCCACCAGTGAACAGGGAACTAATGAAAAACTGTTTTTT. Protein sequence: CATSEQGTNEKLFF. The chain links TRBV24-1 to TRBJ1-4; TRBD1 might be the D (6 bases). The length of the CDR3 is 14 residues. CDR1 is KGHDR, CDR2 SFDVKD, per germline. V lost 4 bases and J 1 base, leaving 6 bases between the germline ends.